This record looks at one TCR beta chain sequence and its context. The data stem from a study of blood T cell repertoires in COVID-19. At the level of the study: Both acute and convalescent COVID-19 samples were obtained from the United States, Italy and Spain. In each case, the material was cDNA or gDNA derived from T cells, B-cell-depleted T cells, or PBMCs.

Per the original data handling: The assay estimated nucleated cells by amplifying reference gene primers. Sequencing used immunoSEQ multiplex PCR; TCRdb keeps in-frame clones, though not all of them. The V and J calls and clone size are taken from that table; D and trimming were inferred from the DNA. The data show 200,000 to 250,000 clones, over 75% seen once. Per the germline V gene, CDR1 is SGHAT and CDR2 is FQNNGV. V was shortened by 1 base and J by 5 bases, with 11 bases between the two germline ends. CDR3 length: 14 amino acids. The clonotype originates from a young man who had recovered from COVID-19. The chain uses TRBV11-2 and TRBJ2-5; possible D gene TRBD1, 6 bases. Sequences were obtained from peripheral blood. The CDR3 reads CASSLGGPRETQYF. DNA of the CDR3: TGTGCCAGCAGCTTAGGGGGGCCCCGGGAGACCCAGTACTTC.